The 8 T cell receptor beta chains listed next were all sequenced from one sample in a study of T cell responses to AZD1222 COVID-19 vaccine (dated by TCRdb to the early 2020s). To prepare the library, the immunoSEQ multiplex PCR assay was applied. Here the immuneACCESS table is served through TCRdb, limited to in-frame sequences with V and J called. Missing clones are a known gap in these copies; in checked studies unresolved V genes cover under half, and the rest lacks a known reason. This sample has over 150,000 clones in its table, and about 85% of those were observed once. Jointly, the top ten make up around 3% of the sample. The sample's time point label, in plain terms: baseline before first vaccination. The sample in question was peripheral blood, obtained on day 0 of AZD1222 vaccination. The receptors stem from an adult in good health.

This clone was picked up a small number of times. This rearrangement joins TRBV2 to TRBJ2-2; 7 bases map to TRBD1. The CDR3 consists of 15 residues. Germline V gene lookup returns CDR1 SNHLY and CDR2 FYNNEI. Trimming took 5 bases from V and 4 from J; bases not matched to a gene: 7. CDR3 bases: TGTGCCAGCAGTTCACAGGGGCCGGCCACCGGGGAGCTGTTTTTT. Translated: CASSSQGPATGELFF.

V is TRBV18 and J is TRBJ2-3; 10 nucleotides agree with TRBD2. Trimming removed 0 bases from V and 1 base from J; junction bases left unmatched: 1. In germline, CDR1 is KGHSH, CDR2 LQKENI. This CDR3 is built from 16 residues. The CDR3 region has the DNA TGTGCCAGCTCACCACCAAGCGGGGGGGGCACAGATACGCAGTATTTT. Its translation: CASSPPSGGGTDTQYF.

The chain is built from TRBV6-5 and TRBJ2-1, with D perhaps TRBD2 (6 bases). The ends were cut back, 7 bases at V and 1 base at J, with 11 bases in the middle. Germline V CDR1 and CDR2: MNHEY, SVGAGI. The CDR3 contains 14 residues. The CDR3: CASMVGGSYNEQFF. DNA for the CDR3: TGTGCCAGCATGGTCGGGGGATCCTACAATGAGCAGTTCTTC.

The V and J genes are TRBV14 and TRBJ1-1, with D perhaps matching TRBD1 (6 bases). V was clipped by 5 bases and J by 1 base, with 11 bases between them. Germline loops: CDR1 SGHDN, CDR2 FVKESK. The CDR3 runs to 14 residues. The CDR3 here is CASSERGGNTEAFF. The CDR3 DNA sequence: TGTGCCAGCAGCGAAAGGGGGGGGAACACTGAAGCTTTCTTT.

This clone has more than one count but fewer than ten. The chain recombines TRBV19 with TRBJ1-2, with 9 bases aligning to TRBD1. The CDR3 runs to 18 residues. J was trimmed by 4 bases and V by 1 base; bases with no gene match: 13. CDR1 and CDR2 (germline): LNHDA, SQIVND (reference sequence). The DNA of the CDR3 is TGTGCCAGTAGTATAGCCCGTATCCCAAACAGGGGGCTCTATGGCTACACCTTC. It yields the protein CASSIARIPNRGLYGYTF.

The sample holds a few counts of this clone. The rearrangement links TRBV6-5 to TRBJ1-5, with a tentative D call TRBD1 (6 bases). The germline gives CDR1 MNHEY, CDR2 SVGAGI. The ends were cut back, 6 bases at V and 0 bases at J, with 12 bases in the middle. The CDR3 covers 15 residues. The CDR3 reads CASRAQGLSNQPQHF. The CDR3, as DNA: TGTGCCAGCAGAGCACAGGGTCTTAGCAATCAGCCCCAGCATTTT.

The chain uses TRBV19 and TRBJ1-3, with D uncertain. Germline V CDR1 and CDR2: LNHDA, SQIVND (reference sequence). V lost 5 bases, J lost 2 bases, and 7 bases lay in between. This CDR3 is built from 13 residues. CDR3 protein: CASSARTGNTIYF. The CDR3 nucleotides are TGTGCCAGTAGTGCAAGAACTGGAAACACCATATATTTT.

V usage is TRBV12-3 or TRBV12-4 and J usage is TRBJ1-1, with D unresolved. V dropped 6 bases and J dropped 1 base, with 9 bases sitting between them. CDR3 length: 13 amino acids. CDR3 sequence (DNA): TGTGCCAGCAGCAATCAGCGGAACACTGAAGCTTTCTTT. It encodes CASSNQRNTEAFF.